These T cell receptor beta chains were read from a single sample in a study of beta chain features in type 1 diabetes. The data were produced by immunoSEQ multiplex PCR, yet TCRdb's version contains in-frame clones alone and is incomplete. This sample has around 600,000 clones; 9.5% to 15% occur once, and the top ten carry 0.09% to 0.15%. The sequencing input was naive CD4+ T cells from blood. The receptors come from a man in his thirties or forties with type 1 diabetes. The conserved cysteine and the conserved F or W are not part of the CDR3 here. A row's size may be missing; if present it is once, few, many or a size class.

>TRBV14|-|TRBJ2-6
ASSQDYRVSGANVLT
>TRBV5-1|-|TRBJ1-1
ASSLGPENTEAF
>TRBV7-2|-|TRBJ2-5
ASSFRQRETQY
>TRBV9|-|TRBJ2-5
ASSVGLGSETQY
>TRBV11-2|-|TRBJ1-5
ASSFAPGGNNQPQH
>TRBV7-2|few|TRBJ2-2
ASSMHGGEKTGELF
>TRBV7-9|few|TRBJ1-1
ASSPRERGDEAF
>TRBV9|-|TRBJ2-6
ASSVDRALAGANVLT
>TRBV30|-|-
AWKRGGALYEQY
>TRBV7-9|few|TRBJ1-6
ASSSAGNSPLH
>TRBV5-6|-|TRBJ2-1
ASSLGRPYNEQF
>TRBV7-3|-|TRBJ1-2
ASSQAGGEIYGYT
>TRBV2|few|TRBJ2-1
ASKVRGINYNEQF
>TRBV30|few|TRBJ2-7
AWSTGGYEQY
>TRBV27|few|TRBJ1-4
ASSTKTANEKLF
>TRBV4-3|-|TRBJ1-4
ASSQDPAASYNEKLF
>TRBV6-6|-|TRBJ2-1
ASSSRQGHHNEQF
>TRBV6-5|few|TRBJ1-1
ASTTSAGNTEAF
>TRBV30|few|TRBJ2-3
AWAHQGSTDTQY
>TRBV5-1|few|TRBJ2-2
ASSFGDREDTGELF
>TRBV7-9|-|TRBJ2-1
ASSLAKGQSSYNEQF
>TRBV25-1|-|TRBJ2-5
ASSPDDQETQY
>TRBV5-4|-|TRBJ1-1
ASSSGLRQDMNTEAF
>TRBV7-2|-|TRBJ2-5
ASSLDYRGQETQY
>TRBV11-3|few|TRBJ1-2
ASSHRDDGYT